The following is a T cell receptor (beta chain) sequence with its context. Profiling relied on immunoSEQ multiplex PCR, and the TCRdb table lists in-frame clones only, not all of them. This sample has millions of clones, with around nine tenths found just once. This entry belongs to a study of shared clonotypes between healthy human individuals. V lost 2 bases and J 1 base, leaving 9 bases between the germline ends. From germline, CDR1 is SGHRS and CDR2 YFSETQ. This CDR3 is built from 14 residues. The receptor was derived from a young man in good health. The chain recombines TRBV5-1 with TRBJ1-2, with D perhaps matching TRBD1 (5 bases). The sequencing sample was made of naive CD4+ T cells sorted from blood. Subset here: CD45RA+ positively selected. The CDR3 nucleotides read TGCGCCAGCAGCTTATTTGACAGTAACTATGGCTACACCTTC. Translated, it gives CASSLFDSNYGYTF.